The 16 T cell receptor beta chains in this list originate from one sample, sequenced in a study of graft-versus-host responses after intestinal transplantation. Repertoires were generated with immunoSEQ multiplex PCR, while TCRdb's copy carries only in-frame clones and drops some. Of more than 100,000 clones in the sample, over 80% were seen once. These TCRs are of unknown antigen specificity. The sequencing here drew on unstimulated CD4+ T cells sorted from spleen or lymph node cells, taken before intestinal transplant. The source of these receptors is a human donor who received an intestinal transplant.

J is TRBJ2-7 and V is TRBV7-3, with 7 bases aligning to TRBD1. The CDR3 is 16 residues long. Germline assignment: CDR1 SGHTA and CDR2 FQGTGA. V lost 2 bases, J lost 8 bases, and 15 bases stayed unmatched. The CDR3 loop is CASSLGRGQPHDKQYF. CDR3 DNA: TGTGCCAGCAGCTTAGGCAGGGGACAGCCCCATGACAAGCAGTACTTC.

In this sample, this clone turned up once. The gene calls are TRBV18 and TRBJ1-1; D uncertain. CDR1 is KGHSH and CDR2 is LQKENI in the germline V gene. There are 15 residues in the CDR3. Trimming took off 3 bases at V and 1 base at J, with 12 bases between the two ends. CDR3 nucleotides: TGTGCCAGCTCACCCACTTTCCTGGGGAACACTGAAGCTTTCTTT. Its protein is CASSPTFLGNTEAFF.

This chain uses TRBV5-1 with TRBJ2-3, with 7 bases fitting TRBD1. The V gene's germline CDR1 is SGHRS and CDR2 YFSETQ. The V and J ends lost 1 base and 1 base, in that order; junction bases with no gene match: 21. The CDR3 loop spans 21 amino acids. In DNA form, the CDR3 reads TGCGCCAGCAGCTTGCATCATTTTCAAACAGGGGCGGTTTCCCGCACAGATACGCAGTATTTT. Protein product: CASSLHHFQTGAVSRTDTQYF.

This clone was seen only once. The V and J genes are TRBV7-9 and TRBJ2-1, with 12 positions matching TRBD2. The V segment lost 4 bases and the J segment 7 bases; nucleotides outside the gene matches: 17. The germline V gene has CDR1 SEHNR and CDR2 FQNEAQ (reference sequence). The CDR3 contains 19 residues. The CDR3 coding sequence is TGTGCCAGCAGCTACAAATTTGCGACTAGCGGGAGTCGGGGTAATGAGCAGTTCTTC. Translating gives CASSYKFATSGSRGNEQFF.

The chain couples TRBV5-6 to TRBJ2-6; D may be TRBD1 or TRBD2 (5 bases each). The V end was cut by 4 bases, the J end by 4 bases, with 21 bases between. The germline CDR1 and CDR2 sequences are SGHDT and YYEEEE. CDR3 size: 18 residues. The CDR3 region is CASSPPGRGMTGANVLTF. In nucleotides, the CDR3 is TGTGCCAGCAGCCCCCCGGGACGGGGCATGACAGGGGCCAACGTCCTGACTTTC.

The chain uses TRBV6-1 and TRBJ2-2; D might be TRBD1 (6 bases). Deletions cut 1 base from V and 3 bases from J, with 9 bases between. The CDR3 runs to 15 residues. Germline V lookup: CDR1 MNHNS, CDR2 SASEGT. This CDR3 reads CASSEGDIYTGELFF. DNA of the CDR3: TGTGCCAGCAGTGAAGGGGACATTTACACCGGGGAGCTGTTTTTT.

CDR3 nucleotide sequence: TGTGCCAGCAGCCTTAATGAAAAACTGTTTTTT. It is translated as CASSLNEKLFF. The V gene is TRBV6-4, the J gene TRBJ1-4; D ambiguous. Germline lookup yields CDR1 MRHNA and CDR2 SNTAGT. The V end was cut by 6 bases, the J end by 4 bases, with 3 bases between. This CDR3 contains 11 residues.

The chain joins TRBV18 to TRBJ1-2, with a weak D call TRBD1 (5 bases). Germline CDR1 reads KGHSH; CDR2 reads LQKENI. Trimming removed 3 bases at V and 4 bases at J, with 15 bases between. The CDR3 runs 15 residues. This CDR3 is CASSPRDAGVYGYTF. CDR3 coding DNA: TGTGCCAGCTCACCGAGGGACGCAGGAGTCTATGGCTACACCTTC.

This chain connects TRBV2 to TRBJ1-1; no firm D call. CDR1 is SNHLY, CDR2 FYNNEI, per germline. There are 13 residues in the CDR3. Trimming took off 3 bases at V and 5 bases at J, with 10 bases between the two ends. As DNA, the CDR3 is TGTGCCAGCAGTGATATGTGGAGAACTGAAGCTTTCTTT. It specifies CASSDMWRTEAFF.

Here the CDR3 DNA reads TGTGCCAGCAGTTACTCGAAGGGGGATACGCAGTATTTT. Residues: CASSYSKGDTQYF. This chain connects TRBV6-5 to TRBJ2-3; TRBD1 might be the D (5 bases). CDR3 length: 13 amino acids. The ends were cut back, 0 bases at V and 6 bases at J, with 7 bases in the middle. Germline assignment: CDR1 MNHEY and CDR2 SVGAGI.

This chain joins TRBV13 and TRBJ1-3, with unresolved D. Germline V gene sequence: CDR1 PRHDT, CDR2 FYEKMQ (reference sequence). With 8 bases removed from V and 3 bases from J, the gap between germline ends came to 20 bases. This CDR3 contains 16 residues. CDR3 sequence reads: CASAPREVAFGNTIYF. The CDR3 region has the DNA TGTGCCAGCGCCCCACGGGAGGTGGCCTTTGGAAACACCATATATTTT.

The V gene is TRBV28, the J gene TRBJ1-2; D perhaps matches TRBD1 (6 bases). Germline assignment: CDR1 MDHEN and CDR2 SYDVKM. This CDR3 comprises 13 residues. Trimming took off 3 bases at V and 7 bases at J, with 12 bases between the two ends. The CDR3 bases are TGTGCCAGCAGTTTGCGGGTCAGGGGTGGCTACACCTTC. Translation: CASSLRVRGGYTF.

The V call is TRBV19, the J call TRBJ1-3; D call uncertain. The V end lost 7 bases, the J end lost 4 bases, and 17 bases lay between the germline ends. The CDR3 is 15 amino acids. Germline loops: CDR1 LNHDA, CDR2 SQIVND (reference sequence). Here the CDR3 reads CASKAVSSLGNTIYF. CDR3 sequence (DNA): TGTGCCAGTAAGGCAGTCTCCTCTCTCGGAAACACCATATATTTT. The full variable domain, rest sourced from reference TRBV19 and TRBJ1-3, is DGGITQSPKYLFRKEGQNVTLSCEQNLNHDAMYWYRQDPGQGLRLIYYSQIVNDFQKGDIAEGYSVSREKKESFPLTVTSAQKNPTAFYLCASKAVSSLGNTIYFGEGSWLTVV.

The chain carries TRBV7-9 and TRBJ2-5; D call uncertain. Trimming shortened V by 4 bases and J by 4 bases, and 7 bases separated the two germline ends. Germline V lookup: CDR1 SEHNR, CDR2 FQNEAQ (reference sequence). The CDR3 covers 12 residues. CDR3 sequence: CASSYSRETQYF. CDR3 DNA sequence: TGTGCCAGCAGCTATAGTCGAGAGACCCAGTACTTC.

J is TRBJ1-5 and V is TRBV28; 9 bases line up with TRBD1. CDR3 length: 17 residues. From germline, CDR1 is MDHEN and CDR2 SYDVKM. The V gene end was trimmed by 6 bases and the J gene end by 2 bases; junction bases not matched to a gene: 11. DNA for the CDR3: TGTGCCAGCAGCCAGTACCGACAGGGGGGAGGCAATCAGCCCCAGCATTTT. Encoded protein: CASSQYRQGGGNQPQHF. The whole variable domain, remainder taken from reference TRBV28 and TRBJ1-5, is DVKVTQSSRYLVKRTGEKVFLECVQDMDHENMFWYRQDPGLGLRLIYFSYDVKMKEKGDIPEGYSVSREKKERFSLILESASTNQTSMYLCASSQYRQGGGNQPQHFGDGTRLSIL.

The chain links TRBV7-8 to TRBJ2-3, with D uncertain. The CDR3 is 11 amino acids. The ends were cut back, 5 bases at V and 7 bases at J, with 7 bases in the middle. Germline loops: CDR1 SGHVS, CDR2 FQNEAQ. The CDR3 DNA follows: TGTGCCAGCAGCCCAAGTAATACGCAGTATTTT. Encoded protein: CASSPSNTQYF. The full variable domain, completed using reference TRBV7-8 and TRBJ2-3, is GAGVSQSPRYKVAKRGQDVALRCDPISGHVSLFWYQQALGQGPEFLTYFQNEAQLDKSGLPSDRFFAERPEGSVSTLKIQRTQQEDSAVYLCASSPSNTQYFGPGTRLTVL.